A selection of T cell receptor beta chains follows, all from one sample in a study of T cell repertoires in cytomegalovirus infection. TCRdb fed the reads into MiXCR, producing one record per CDR3 protein. The sample includes about 740,000 distinct CDR3 sequences, 35% seen only once; the top ten take 2.8%. Sequenced: PBMCs. These receptors originate from a human donor in good health (CMV status not recorded). Some clones in this sample may be carry-over from other donors' samples. Each CDR3 is given with its conserved first and last residue. Each record gives: J gene, clone size, V gene, D gene, CDR3 protein, CDR3 DNA. D genes are given only for firm matches. The listing skips clone size in some rows; elsewhere it reads once, few, many or a size class.

TRBJ2-1 . TRBV19 . CASSHGPINEQFF TGTGCCAGTAGTCATGGGCCTATCAATGAGCAGTTCTTC
TRBJ2-1 few TRBV6-1 . CASARVGHGNEQFF TGTGCCAGCGCTCGGGTAGGACACGGCAATGAGCAGTTCTTC
TRBJ1-1 few TRBV6-6 . CASSYSGSNTEAFF TGTGCCAGCAGTTACTCGGGCAGCAACACTGAAGCTTTCTTT
TRBJ2-2 . TRBV20-1 . CSAGGGLGGELFF TGCAGTGCAGGGGGGGGCTTAGGCGGGGAGCTGTTTTTT
TRBJ2-7 . TRBV20-1 TRBD2 CSATVRGLALEQYF TGCAGTGCCACTGTCCGGGGACTAGCCCTCGAGCAGTACTTC
TRBJ1-2 . TRBV29-1 TRBD1 CSVEDLGAGQSLTNYGYTF TGCAGCGTTGAAGATTTGGGAGCGGGACAGTCCCTAACTAACTATGGCTACACCTTC
TRBJ1-5 . TRBV4-1 TRBD1 CASSQVPGTGIEPQHF TGCGCCAGCAGCCAAGTTCCCGGGACAGGGATTGAGCCCCAGCATTTT
TRBJ1-6 . TRBV27 TRBD1 CASSLSGQDYSPLHF TGTGCCAGCAGTTTATCGGGACAGGATTATTCACCCCTCCACTTT
TRBJ1-1 few TRBV7-2 . CASSLVPGSDEAFF TGTGCCAGCAGCTTAGTTCCAGGGTCGGATGAAGCTTTCTTT
TRBJ2-7 many TRBV7-2 TRBD2 CASSLVLLAGGPREQYF TGTGCCAGCAGCTTAGTGCTTCTAGCGGGAGGGCCCCGCGAGCAGTACTTC
TRBJ2-7 . TRBV6-6 . CAVSQGQVTYEQYF TGTGCCGTGAGCCAGGGGCAAGTTACCTACGAGCAGTACTTC
TRBJ1-1 . TRBV7-6 . CASSLLGQQGYEAVF TGTGCCAGCAGCCTATTAGGACAGCAGGGATATGAAGCTGTCTTT
TRBJ2-7 few TRBV9 . CASSVAPTAYEQYF TGTGCCAGCAGCGTAGCCCCTACTGCCTACGAGCAGTACTTC
TRBJ2-2 . TRBV14 . CASSQVHRNTGELFF TGTGCCAGCAGCCAAGTACACAGGAACACCGGGGAGCTGTTTTTT
TRBJ1-3 few TRBV25-1 TRBD1 CASSEYEDRISGNTIYF TGTGCCAGCAGTGAATATGAGGACAGGATCTCTGGAAACACCATATATTTT
TRBJ1-6 few TRBV28 . CASTGGSGSPLHF TGTGCCAGTACTGGGGGTAGTGGCTCACCCCTCCACTTT
TRBJ2-7 few TRBV7-2 TRBD1 CASSLSGGDHEQYF TGTGCCAGCAGCTTATCAGGGGGCGACCACGAGCAGTACTTC
TRBJ1-3 . TRBV27 . CASSALQGFTGNTIYF TGTGCCAGCAGTGCCCTGCAGGGGTTTACTGGAAACACCATATATTTT
TRBJ2-1 . TRBV20-1 . CSASRPFSYNEQFF TGCAGTGCTTCACGGCCTTTCTCCTACAATGAGCAGTTCTTC
TRBJ1-1 few TRBV11-2 TRBD1 CASSLSVQGSTEAFF TGTGCCAGCAGCTTATCAGTACAGGGGTCCACTGAAGCTTTCTTT
TRBJ2-3 . TRBV2 TRBD2 CASPGLVTDTQYF TGTGCGTCTCCGGGACTAGTCACAGATACGCAGTATTTT
TRBJ1-5 many TRBV12-3/TRBV12-4 TRBD1 CASSSLTGVDQPQHF TGTGCCAGCAGTTCCCTGACAGGGGTGGATCAGCCCCAGCATTTT
TRBJ2-1 few TRBV6-1 TRBD2 CASSQPPAGEDNEQFF TGTGCCAGCAGTCAACCTCCAGCGGGGGAAGACAATGAGCAGTTCTTC
TRBJ1-5 once TRBV28 . CASKEGQGSNQPQHF TGTGCCAGCAAAGAGGGGCAGGGGAGCAATCAGCCCCAGCATTTT
TRBJ2-5 . TRBV20-1 . CSASPLLETQYF TGCAGTGCTAGTCCCCTCTTGGAGACCCAGTACTTC
TRBJ2-7 . TRBV6-5 . CASSRQGVDEQYF TGTGCCAGCAGCCGGCAAGGGGTGGACGAGCAGTACTTC
TRBJ2-7 few TRBV7-2 TRBD1 CASSLAVQGVNYEQYF TGTGCCAGCAGCTTAGCGGTACAGGGGGTAAACTACGAGCAGTACTTC
TRBJ1-3 . TRBV5-4 TRBD1 CASSPGQGIGNTIYF TGTGCCAGCAGCCCGGGACAGGGGATTGGGAACACCATATATTTT